A selection of T cell receptor beta chains follows, all from one sample in a study of OX40 agonist ivuxolimab in advanced cancers. Some clones are missing from TCRdb's copy, which holds only in-frame ones; the method was immunoSEQ multiplex PCR. This sample has some 76,000 clones, with roughly 84% found just once. The material sequenced was CD4+ or CD8+ T cells sorted from blood, taken in a trial of the OX40 agonist ivuxolimab. These receptors originate from an adult with an advanced solid tumor such as melanoma, head and neck, liver or kidney cancer. Both conserved end residues are part of each CDR3. The D gene is left open where the match is weak. Size is stated for part of the rows, as once, few or many counts, or as a class when the clone is expanded.

>TRBJ1-5|-|-|TRBV5-4
TGTGCCAGCAGCCTGGACGGGGGAAGCAATCAGCCCCAGCATTTT
CASSLDGGSNQPQHF
>TRBJ2-3|TRBD2|-|TRBV5-1
TGCGCCAGCAGCTTGGCACTAGCGAGCACAGATACGCAGTATTTT
CASSLALASTDTQYF
>TRBJ2-2|-|-|TRBV5-1
TGCGCCAGCAGCTTGGGGCAGAACACCGGGGAGCTGTTTTTT
CASSLGQNTGELFF
>TRBJ2-5|-|-|TRBV18
TGTGCCAGCTCACCACTCATGGCGGGAGAGACCCAGTACTTC
CASSPLMAGETQYF
>TRBJ1-1|TRBD1|-|TRBV18
TGTGCCAGCTCACCATGGACAGGGTGGGACACTGAAGCTTTCTTT
CASSPWTGWDTEAFF
>TRBJ2-3|TRBD2|-|TRBV18
TGTGCCAGCTCTCAAACGGGGGCTAGCGGGAGTTGGAGCAATACGCAGTATTTT
CASSQTGASGSWSNTQYF
>TRBJ2-2|-|-|TRBV5-4
TGTGCCAGCAGCTTGGTGGCTAGCGTTACCGGGGAGCTGTTTTTT
CASSLVASVTGELFF
>TRBJ2-7|-|medium-sized|TRBV19
TGTGCCAGTAGTCCTCACGGGGCGGGATCCTACGAGCAGTACTTC
CASSPHGAGSYEQYF
>TRBJ1-1|-|many|TRBV7-2
TGTGCCAGCAGCTTAGGGGGGAAGAACACTGAAGCTTTCTTT
CASSLGGKNTEAFF
>TRBJ1-2|-|-|TRBV28
TGTGCCAGCAGTGGGACGGCGGGATCCTATGGCTACACCTTC
CASSGTAGSYGYTF
>TRBJ1-5|-|-|TRBV28
TGTGCCAGCAGTTTCGGGACGGGAAATCAGCCCCAGCATTTT
CASSFGTGNQPQHF
>TRBJ1-6|TRBD1|-|TRBV7-9
TGTGCCAGCCGACCGGGACAGGATAATTCACCCCTCCACTTT
CASRPGQDNSPLHF